These T cell receptor beta chains were read from a single sample in a study of a mutant IDH1 vaccine in newly diagnosed glioma. The table came from immunoSEQ multiplex PCR; TCRdb's copy has only in-frame clones and leaves some out. Of 90,000 to 100,000 clones in the sample, around nine tenths are singletons; the top ten hold less than 0.65%. Sequenced here: PBMCs, sampled from a glioma patient treated with radiotherapy, temozolomide or both. These receptors all stem from a woman aged 50 to 60 with glioma. The CDR3 runs from the conserved cysteine through the conserved F or W. D genes are given only for firm matches. Not all rows give a size; the values are once, few, many and, for expanded clones, a class.

d_call clone_size j_call v_call cdr3_aa cdr3_nt
- once TRBJ2-5 TRBV19 CASSPWDFPDVKTQYF TGTGCCAGTAGTCCCTGGGACTTCCCAGACGTGAAGACCCAGTACTTC
- - TRBJ1-5 TRBV28 CASSAGGNQPQHF TGTGCCAGCAGTGCGGGGGGAAATCAGCCCCAGCATTTT
TRBD1 - TRBJ1-1 TRBV27 CATRRTGGSTEAFF TGTGCCACCAGAAGGACAGGGGGGAGCACTGAAGCTTTCTTT
- - TRBJ2-1 TRBV18 CASSPPLTAYPTLYNEQFF TGTGCCAGCTCACCACCGTTAACCGCATACCCCACCCTATACAATGAGCAGTTCTTC
- - TRBJ2-7 TRBV27 CASSLVKPITYEQYF TGTGCCAGCAGTTTGGTTAAACCAATTACCTACGAGCAGTACTTC
- - TRBJ2-1 TRBV4-2 CASSQDWGSQDEQFF TGTGCCAGCAGCCAAGATTGGGGGAGTCAGGATGAGCAGTTCTTC
- once TRBJ1-5 TRBV28 CASSLRIPNQPQHF TGTGCCAGCAGTTTACGTATACCCAATCAGCCCCAGCATTTT
TRBD2 once TRBJ2-7 TRBV10-2 CASSEAGRAPTRWSPSYEQYF TGCGCCAGCAGTGAAGCGGGGAGAGCGCCTACCCGGTGGTCCCCCTCTTACGAGCAGTACTTC
TRBD1 - TRBJ2-7 TRBV2 CASRAGTGQDEQYF TGTGCCAGCAGGGCCGGGACAGGGCAAGACGAGCAGTACTTC
TRBD1 - TRBJ2-1 TRBV2 CATTDRVAYNEQFF TGTGCCACCACGGACAGGGTGGCCTACAATGAGCAGTTCTTC
- - TRBJ2-5 TRBV14 CASSPWSGAIQETQYF TGTGCCAGCAGCCCGTGGTCGGGGGCCATCCAAGAGACCCAGTACTTC
TRBD2 - TRBJ2-5 TRBV7-6 CASSPESGREQYF TGTGCCAGCAGCCCCGAGTCGGGGAGGGAGCAGTACTTC
- - TRBJ1-1 TRBV6-1 CAISESRGKLLNTEAFF TGTGCCATCAGTGAGTCACGAGGGAAGTTACTGAACACTGAAGCTTTCTTT
- once TRBJ1-1 TRBV2 CASSEAVNTEAFF TGTGCCAGCAGTGAAGCGGTGAACACTGAAGCTTTCTTT
TRBD1 - TRBJ2-2 TRBV19 CASGRGGNTGELFF TGTGCCAGTGGGAGAGGGGGCAACACCGGGGAGCTGTTTTTT
- few TRBJ1-3 TRBV30 CAWRRDQPGNTIYF TGTGCCTGGAGGAGGGACCAACCTGGGAACACCATATATTTT
- - TRBJ1-1 TRBV14 CASSPSSTSRVEAFF TGTGCCAGCAGCCCTTCCTCGACAAGTAGGGTTGAAGCTTTCTTT
TRBD2 - TRBJ2-7 TRBV12-5 CASGLGQGLAGKEQYF TGTGCTAGTGGTTTGGGACAGGGACTAGCGGGAAAAGAGCAGTACTTC
- - TRBJ1-1 TRBV7-9 CASSKGTLLDGINTEAFF TGTGCCAGCAGCAAGGGGACCCTCCTGGACGGGATAAACACTGAAGCTTTCTTT
TRBD1 - TRBJ1-4 TRBV5-6 CASSFDRGGEKLFF TGTGCCAGCAGCTTCGACAGGGGGGGTGAAAAACTGTTTTTT
TRBD1 - TRBJ1-2 TRBV27 CASSPRTGGAGVYGYTF TGTGCCAGCAGCCCTAGGACAGGGGGCGCTGGGGTCTATGGCTACACCTTC
TRBD1 - TRBJ2-3 TRBV5-1 CASRTQGSTPDAQYF TGCGCCAGCAGAACACAGGGGTCCACCCCAGATGCGCAGTATTTT
TRBD2 - TRBJ2-5 TRBV10-3 CASASGTSRQETQYF TGTGCCAGCGCCTCCGGGACTAGTCGCCAAGAGACCCAGTACTTC
- - TRBJ2-2 TRBV4-1 CASSQEPRALTGELFF TGCGCCAGCAGCCAAGAACCTAGGGCCCTTACCGGGGAGCTGTTTTTT
- - TRBJ1-4 TRBV5-1 CASSLVQGASEKLFF TGCGCCAGCAGCTTGGTTCAGGGCGCGAGTGAAAAACTGTTTTTT
TRBD2 - TRBJ2-5 TRBV4-2 CASSQDTAGGGETQYF TGTGCCAGCAGCCAAGATACAGCGGGAGGGGGGGAGACCCAGTACTTC
- - TRBJ2-1 TRBV2 CAGNRVSDNEQFF TGTGCCGGCAACAGGGTGTCGGACAATGAGCAGTTCTTC
- - TRBJ2-2 TRBV7-7 CASRMGLNTGELFF TGTGCTAGCAGGATGGGGCTGAACACCGGGGAGCTGTTTTTT
TRBD1 - TRBJ2-7 TRBV7-3 CASSPPGTGAFGEQYF TGTGCCAGCAGCCCTCCCGGGACAGGGGCCTTCGGCGAGCAGTACTTC
- - TRBJ2-7 TRBV30 CAWSVTTLKQYF TGTGCCTGGAGTGTGACTACCCTCAAGCAGTACTTC
- - TRBJ1-1 TRBV7-2 CASSLAAVENTEAFF TGTGCCAGCAGCTTAGCCGCAGTGGAGAACACTGAAGCTTTCTTT
- - TRBJ2-1 TRBV4-1 CASSQDWGYNEQFF TGCGCCAGCAGCCAAGACTGGGGATACAATGAGCAGTTCTTC
- - TRBJ2-1 TRBV15 CATRGLANSYNEQFF TGTGCCACCAGGGGTTTAGCGAACTCCTACAATGAGCAGTTCTTC
TRBD2 once TRBJ2-1 TRBV2 CASISLAGVGNNEQFF TGTGCCAGCATATCTTTAGCGGGAGTGGGAAACAATGAGCAGTTCTTC
TRBD2 - TRBJ2-1 TRBV4-1 CASSHPSGASGYNEQFF TGCGCCAGCAGCCACCCCAGTGGGGCTAGCGGCTACAATGAGCAGTTCTTC
TRBD1 - TRBJ1-3 TRBV7-9 CASSDRASFSGNTIYF TGTGCCAGCAGTGACAGGGCCTCATTTTCTGGAAACACCATATATTTT
TRBD2 - TRBJ2-5 TRBV10-3 CAIKGGRVGAQETQYF TGTGCCATCAAAGGCGGGAGGGTCGGGGCCCAAGAGACCCAGTACTTC
TRBD2 - TRBJ2-2 TRBV10-3 CAITPGLAGGTGELFF TGTGCCATCACCCCGGGACTAGCGGGAGGGACCGGGGAGCTGTTTTTT
- - TRBJ2-1 TRBV20-1 CSAPYNEQFF TGCAGTGCTCCCTACAATGAGCAGTTCTTC
- - TRBJ2-2 TRBV10-2 CASRGGSGELFF TGCGCCAGCAGAGGGGGGAGCGGGGAGCTGTTTTTT
- - TRBJ1-6 TRBV6-1 CASSAESGDSPLHF TGTGCCAGCAGTGCGGAATCAGGGGATTCACCCCTCCACTTT